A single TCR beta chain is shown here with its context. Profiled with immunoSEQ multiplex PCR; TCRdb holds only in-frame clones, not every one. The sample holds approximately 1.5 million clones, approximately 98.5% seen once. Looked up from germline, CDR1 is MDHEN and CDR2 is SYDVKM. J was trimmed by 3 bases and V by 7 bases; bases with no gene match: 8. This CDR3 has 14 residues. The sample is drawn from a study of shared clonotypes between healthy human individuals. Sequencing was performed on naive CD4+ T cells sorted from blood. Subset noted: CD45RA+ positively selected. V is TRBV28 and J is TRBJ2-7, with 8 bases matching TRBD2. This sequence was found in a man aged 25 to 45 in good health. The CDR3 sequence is CASKLGLGNYEQYF. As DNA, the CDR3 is TGTGCCAGCAAACTGGGACTAGGTAACTACGAGCAGTACTTC.